The subject of this entry is one T cell receptor beta chain. What this receptor recognizes is not known. No per-base quality is available; no much larger clone lies one base away. Whole blood was collected in K2EDTA tubes by collaborating institutions according to the institutions' own protocols. Collaborator samples were shipped for TCRbeta analysis as frozen whole blood, isolated PBMCs, or DNA extracted from either sample type. The data belong to a study of blood T cell repertoires in COVID-19 (dated by TCRdb to about 2020). Describing the broader study: Collaborator samples came from the United States, Italy and Spain and covered acute and convalescent phases of COVID-19. Nearly every sample came with metadata listing a de-identified subject ID, COVID-19 status, age in years and sex. The samples were drawn from the first 160 participants of the ongoing ImmuneRACE study and from under 1,500 subjects provided by 6 global collaborators. The material from the prospective study consisted of cDNA or gDNA derived from T cells, B-cell-depleted T cells, or PBMCs. The dataset comprised deeply sampled blood TCRbeta repertoires from subjects exposed to, actively infected with, or recovered from COVID-19. Where HLA class I and class II types were available, the types were taken from metadata supplied by the sample provider, not from assay-based typing. The repertoires were released in a freely available public database intended as a resource for research on the immune response to SARS-CoV-2.

TCRbeta CDR3 regions were amplified from genomic DNA by means of the immunoSEQ Assay, a bias-controlled multiplex PCR. Per the original workflow: Within the assay, amplification of reference gene primers was used to estimate how many nucleated cells each sample contained. Sequence reads were collapsed and filtered to measure the absolute abundance of every unique TCRbeta CDR3 rearrangement. For each sample, productive Simpson clonality was calculated as the square root of Simpson's diversity index over productive rearrangements. What TCRdb holds here is the immuneACCESS table cut down to in-frame rearrangements. Part of the clones is not present; checked against another copy, under half of the missing clones reflect an unresolved V gene, and the others are unexplained. Clone size and V and J calls were adopted from that table, with D and trimming inferred from the DNA. The sample yields fewer than 120,000 clones; over 75% were counted once. About a sixth of the sample is in the top ten clones.

Paper-wide results and their limitations: How much clinical and demographic metadata was included differed by source and by participant, and the metadata was provided uncurated.

The CDR3 spans 14 residues, from the cysteine through the phenylalanine. Just CDR3 DNA is preserved here, 42 bases in frame from base 1. Looking up the germline V gene yields CDR1 KGHSH and CDR2 LQKENI. V lost 2 bases and J lost 1 base, and the count of bases not matched to a germline gene is 0. This TCR was sampled from a woman aged 80 or over with active or convalescent COVID-19. The chain is encoded by TRBV18 joined to TRBJ2-5; 8 of the junction bases match TRBD1. Sequencing was carried out using peripheral blood. The CDR3 reads CASSPDRGQETQYF. The bases read TGTGCCAGCTCACCAGACAGGGGCCAAGAGACCCAGTACTTC.